This T cell receptor beta chain emerged from a study of CD8 T cells in Susac syndrome. Trimming shortened V by 2 bases and J by 6 bases, and 13 bases separated the two germline ends. CDR1 and CDR2 from the germline V gene are ENHRY and SYGVKD. This CDR3 is built from 14 residues. Random-hexamer reverse transcription was applied to about 0.5 to 1 ug RNA. From the immunoSEQ multiplex PCR reads, TCRdb called clonotypes with MiXCR, one entry per CDR3 protein. This sample has approximately 280,000 distinct CDR3 sequences, with approximately 85% found just once. This chain joins TRBV10-3 and TRBJ1-1, with a weak D call TRBD1 (6 bases). The sequenced material came from CD8+ T cells from PBMCs. The clonotype originates from a human donor with multiple sclerosis. CDR3 protein: CAISERQGTAEAFF. CDR3 DNA sequence: TGTGCCATCAGTGAGAGGCAGGGGACCGCTGAAGCTTTCTTT.